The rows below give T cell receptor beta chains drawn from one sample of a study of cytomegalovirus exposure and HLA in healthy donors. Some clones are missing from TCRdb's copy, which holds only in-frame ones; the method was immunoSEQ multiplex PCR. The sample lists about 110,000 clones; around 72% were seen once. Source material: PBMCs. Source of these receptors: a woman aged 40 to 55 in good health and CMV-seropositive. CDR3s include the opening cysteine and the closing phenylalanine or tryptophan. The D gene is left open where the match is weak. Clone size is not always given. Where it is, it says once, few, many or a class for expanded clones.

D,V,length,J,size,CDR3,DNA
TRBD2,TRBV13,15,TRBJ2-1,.,CASSSPGGPGDEQFF,TGTGCCAGCAGCTCCCCGGGGGGGCCCGGGGATGAGCAGTTCTTC
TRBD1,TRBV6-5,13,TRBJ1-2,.,CASSLGTVYGYTF,TGTGCCAGCAGTCTCGGGACAGTCTATGGCTACACCTTC
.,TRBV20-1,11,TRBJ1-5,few,CSHQTGDAQHF,TGCAGTCACCAAACCGGAGACGCCCAGCATTTT
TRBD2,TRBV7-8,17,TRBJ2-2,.,CASSFISGGAFTGELFF,TGTGCCAGCAGCTTCATTAGCGGGGGGGCGTTTACCGGGGAGCTGTTTTTT
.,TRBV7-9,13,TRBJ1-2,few,CASSPGANYGYTF,TGTGCCAGCAGCCCAGGGGCCAACTATGGCTACACCTTC
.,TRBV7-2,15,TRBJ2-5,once,CASSRQPGVGETQYF,TGTGCCAGCAGCCGCCAGCCAGGGGTGGGAGAGACCCAGTACTTC
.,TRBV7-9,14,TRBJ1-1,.,CASSSQGVYTEAFF,TGTGCCAGCAGCTCTCAAGGAGTCTACACTGAAGCTTTCTTT
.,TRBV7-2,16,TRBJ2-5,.,CASSLAQQGPQETQYF,TGTGCCAGCAGCTTAGCGCAACAGGGACCCCAAGAGACCCAGTACTTC
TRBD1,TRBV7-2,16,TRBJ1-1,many,CASRKNTGTGATEAFF,TGTGCCAGCAGGAAAAATACCGGGACAGGGGCCACTGAAGCTTTCTTT
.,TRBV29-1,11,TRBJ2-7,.,CSVRSLGEQYF,TGCAGCGTTCGGTCTCTTGGCGAGCAGTACTTC
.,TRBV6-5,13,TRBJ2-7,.,CASSYRGSLEQYF,TGTGCCAGCAGTTACAGGGGCAGCCTCGAGCAGTACTTC
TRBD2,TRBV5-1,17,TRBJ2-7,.,CASSLLAGGLSSYEQYF,TGCGCCAGCAGCTTACTAGCGGGGGGGCTGAGTAGCTACGAGCAGTACTTC
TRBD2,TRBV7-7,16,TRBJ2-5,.,CASSHQLAGGKETQYF,TGTGCCAGCAGCCACCAACTAGCGGGGGGAAAAGAGACCCAGTACTTC
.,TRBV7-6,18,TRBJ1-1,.,CASSLTVIGGAVNTEAFF,TGTGCCAGCAGCTTAACGGTAATCGGGGGGGCAGTGAACACTGAAGCTTTCTTT
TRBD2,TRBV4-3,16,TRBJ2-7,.,CASSRELGGGAYEQYF,TGCGCCAGCAGCCGAGAACTTGGCGGGGGGGCTTACGAGCAGTACTTC
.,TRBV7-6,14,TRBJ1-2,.,CASSLGMGVYGYTF,TGTGCCAGCAGCTTAGGGATGGGAGTTTATGGCTACACCTTC